This T cell receptor (beta chain) was observed in a study of T cell responses to AZD1222 COVID-19 vaccine. Details on this clone: Its specificity is not known.

Germline V gene data show CDR1 as SGHRS and CDR2 as YFSETQ. This CDR3 spans 16 amino acids. The ends were cut back, 5 bases at V and 7 bases at J, with 24 bases in the middle. Generated by immunoSEQ multiplex PCR, the TCRdb table keeps only in-frame clones and is missing some. The sample has about 120,000 clones; 80% to 90% are singletons. General study findings and limits: After the peak T cell response, and only then, were repertoires sampled. Females made up more of the donors, who were largely white British, and clonal diversity may have come out too low.

The chain is built from TRBV5-1 and TRBJ1-1; D might be TRBD1 (6 bases). Sequencing was performed on peripheral blood, taken on day 0 of MenACWY control vaccination. The sequence was collected from an adult in good health. CDR3 DNA: TGCGCCAGCAGATTCTCCCCTTCGGGGGGCGCGGGTGAAGCTTTCTTT. Translated, it gives CASRFSPSGGAGEAFF.